This T cell receptor beta chain originates from a study of radiation and T cells in renal cell carcinoma. Some clones are missing from TCRdb's copy, which holds only in-frame ones; the method was immunoSEQ multiplex PCR. The repertoire holds about 78,000 clones, with about 88% as singletons. Time point described: blood 4 weeks post-SBRT, at nephrectomy. Treatment in this sample: 15 Gy SBRT to primary tumor, nephrectomy 4 weeks later. The CDR3 sequence is 14 residues long. Germline V gives CDR1 SEHNR, CDR2 FQNEAQ (reference sequence). V lost 5 bases and J lost 3, with 13 bases in between. The chain employs TRBV7-9 and TRBJ2-5; no reliable D call. This specimen consisted of blood, obtained from a patient whose treatment included radiotherapy and nephrectomy. This TCR was recovered from a woman between 70 and 85 years old with renal cell carcinoma. The DNA of the CDR3 is TGTGCCAGCAGCCTAAGTGGCGGAAAAGAGACCCAGTACTTC. Amino acids: CASSLSGGKETQYF.